The 14 T cell receptor beta chains in this list originate from one sample, sequenced in a study of beta chain features in type 1 diabetes (dated by TCRdb to the late 2010s). Library method: the immunoSEQ multiplex PCR assay. The entire isolated RNA was reverse transcribed using the High Capacity cDNA Reverse Transcription Kit, and thus expressed TCRB transcripts were sequenced. TCRdb obtained this table from immuneACCESS and retained in-frame rearrangements with V and J assigned. These tables miss some clones; where compared with another copy, unresolved V genes account for less than half of the shortfall, and the remainder is unexplained. This sample is represented by 850,000 to 900,000 clones; roughly a sixth of them were singletons. The ten most abundant clones make up 0.023% of the sample. Sequencing used naive CD4+ T cells from blood. The sample's cell subset or site, from its label and the paper: true naive CD4+ T cells. Source of these receptors: a woman between 18 and 30 years old in good health.

The rearrangement uses TRBV7-3 and TRBJ2-1; TRBD2 is a possible D gene (6 bases). CDR3 length equals 13 residues. The germline V gene encodes CDR1 SGHTA and CDR2 FQGTGA. V lost 5 bases to trimming and J lost 7 bases, with 12 bases between them. DNA for the CDR3: TGTGCCAGCAGCGCGGGACTTACGAATGAGCAGTTCTTC. Residues: CASSAGLTNEQFF.

The rearrangement joins TRBV15 to TRBJ1-3; 10 bases are shared with TRBD1. CDR1 is LNHNV, CDR2 YYDKDF, per germline (reference sequence). The trim removed 0 bases at V and 2 bases at J, leaving 7 bases unmatched. This CDR3 comprises 18 residues. The CDR3 DNA is TGTGCCACCAGCAGAGATCGGGGTGGGACAGGGGCTGGAAACACCATATATTTT. Translated: CATSRDRGGTGAGNTIYF.

Turning to this clone: The germline gene is not matched at one end of the junction; a read error may be the cause. The CDR3 loop is CASSSGASRSYEQHF. The CDR3, as DNA: TGTGCCAGCAGTTCAGGGGCGAGTCGCTCCTACGAGCAGCACTTC. This chain links TRBV7-8 with TRBJ2-5, with D possibly being TRBD1 (6 bases). The germline CDR1 and CDR2 sequences are SGHVS and FQNEAQ. This CDR3 has 15 residues.

V gene TRBV10-1 combines with J gene TRBJ2-1, with D possibly TRBD2 on 5 matching bases. The CDR3 has 13 amino acids. The V end lost 0 bases, the J end lost 6 bases, and 6 bases lay between the germline ends. Per germline, CDR1 WNHNN and CDR2 SYGVQD (reference sequence). CDR3 sequence: CASSESGVNEQFF. The CDR3 DNA follows: TGCGCCAGCAGTGAGTCCGGGGTCAATGAGCAGTTCTTC.

The chain couples TRBV28 to TRBJ1-1; D perhaps matches TRBD1 (5 bases). Germline V gene data show CDR1 as MDHEN and CDR2 as SYDVKM. Trimming pared 3 bases from V and 7 bases from J, leaving 9 bases between. This CDR3 region has 12 residues. For the CDR3, the DNA is TGTGCCAGCAGTTTCGGACACGGTGAAGCTTTCTTT. Translated, it gives CASSFGHGEAFF. Complete variable domain (other parts from reference TRBV28 and TRBJ1-1): DVKVTQSSRYLVKRTGEKVFLECVQDMDHENMFWYRQDPGLGLRLIYFSYDVKMKEKGDIPEGYSVSREKKERFSLILESASTNQTSMYLCASSFGHGEAFFGQGTRLTVV.

This clone has only a few counts. This sequence joins TRBV27 and TRBJ2-5; no definite D call. The CDR3 totals 13 residues. Germline CDR1 MNHEY, CDR2 SMNVEV (reference sequence). V was pared by 3 bases and J by 5 bases, with 10 bases between. CDR3 in amino acids: CASSFRVRETQYF. DNA of the CDR3: TGTGCCAGCAGTTTCCGGGTCCGGGAGACCCAGTACTTC.

Only a few counts were recorded for this clone. The chain has TRBV5-1 and TRBJ2-5; D not resolved. V was cut by 0 bases and J by 1 base, with 13 bases left in between. Germline values: CDR1 SGHRS, CDR2 YFSETQ. There are 16 residues in the CDR3. The DNA of the CDR3 is TGCGCCAGCAGCTTGGCCGGTGGGGTCCCCCAAGAGACCCAGTACTTC. Protein sequence: CASSLAGGVPQETQYF.

This clone was picked up a small number of times. J is TRBJ2-7 and V is TRBV7-2; TRBD1 might be the D (6 bases). CDR1 is SGHTA, CDR2 FQGNSA, per germline. The CDR3 sequence is 15 residues long. Trimming cost V 1 base and J 6 bases, with 16 bases left between them. The CDR3 reads CASSLVRDTVCEQYF. CDR3 bases: TGTGCCAGCAGCTTAGTGAGGGACACAGTATGCGAGCAGTACTTC. Based on the CDR3 plus reference TRBV7-2 and TRBJ2-7, the full variable domain is GAGVSQSPSNKVTEKGKDVELRCDPISGHTALYWYRQSLGQGLEFLIYFQGNSAPDKSGLPSDRFSAERTGGSVSTLTIQRTQQEDSAVYLCASSLVRDTVCEQYFGPGTRLTVT.

This clone has more than one count but fewer than ten. The V and J genes are TRBV6-1 and TRBJ2-5, with TRBD1 identical over 9 bases. The trim removed 5 bases at V and 4 bases at J, leaving 8 bases unmatched. From germline, CDR1 is MNHNS and CDR2 SASEGT. The CDR3 loop spans 15 amino acids. CDR3 coding DNA: TGTGCCAGCAGTAACAGGGGGCGGAGGAGAGAGACCCAGTACTTC. Translated, it gives CASSNRGRRRETQYF.

V is TRBV5-1 and J is TRBJ2-1, with 11 nucleotides matching TRBD2. The CDR3 extends over 15 amino acids. The germline CDR1 and CDR2 sequences are SGHRS and YFSETQ. J lost 9 bases, V lost 4 bases, and 9 bases had no gene match. The CDR3 coding sequence is TGCGCCAGCAGCCTTAATAGCGGGAGGGTCAGTGAGCAGTTCTTC. Amino acids: CASSLNSGRVSEQFF.

This clone was recorded a few times. The V gene is TRBV6-5, the J gene TRBJ2-7; D call uncertain. CDR3 length: 12 amino acids. The V end lost 2 bases, the J end lost 6 bases, and 8 bases lay between the germline ends. Germline loops: CDR1 MNHEY, CDR2 SVGAGI. This chain's CDR3 is CASSYRGTEQYF. CDR3 DNA: TGTGCCAGCAGTTACCGCGGCACCGAGCAGTACTTC.

This clone turned up a few times. CDR3: CASSYNSRSGTDTQYF. The CDR3 coding sequence is TGTGCCAGCAGTTATAACTCACGGTCCGGCACAGATACGCAGTATTTT. This rearrangement joins TRBV6-5 to TRBJ2-3; D not resolved. CDR1 is MNHEY, CDR2 SVGAGI, per germline. This CDR3 spans 16 amino acids. V shed 3 bases and J shed 1 base, with 14 bases lying between them.

The rearrangement links TRBV7-2 to TRBJ1-2; no definite D call. The V gene's germline CDR1 is SGHTA and CDR2 FQGNSA. The CDR3 is 16 amino acids. With 3 bases removed from V and 2 bases from J, the gap between germline ends came to 16 bases. In DNA form, the CDR3 reads TGTGCCAGCAGCTTGTACGGAACCATAAACAACTATGGCTACACCTTC. This encodes CASSLYGTINNYGYTF.

This clone was recorded a few times. The CDR3 spells CASSLMDTEAFF. The CDR3 DNA is TGTGCCAGCAGCTTAATGGACACTGAAGCTTTCTTT. This sequence joins TRBV7-2 and TRBJ1-1; D uncertain. Germline-derived CDR1 and CDR2 are SGHTA and FQGNSA. CDR3 length equals 12 residues. V was pared by 2 bases and J by 3 bases, with 4 bases between.